This T cell receptor (beta chain) was identified in a study of blood T cells in healthy people across ages. Study-level findings and limits: The diversity estimates, figures obtained from one million T cells, were considered underestimates. Conclusively comparing naive with antigen-experienced cells was impossible with unsorted PBMCs.

Primers used in a second PCR of roughly 6 to 11 cycles were a sample-barcoded 5' primer and a J-beta primer mix. Each CDR3 protein gets one entry after TCRdb re-called the 5' RACE reads with MiXCR. The data show about 900,000 distinct CDR3 sequences, roughly 50% seen once. Points on this clonotype: Its antigen is not known.

The germline V and J ends were trimmed by 1 base and 4 bases, with 17 bases remaining between them. Germline V gene sequence: CDR1 MGHRA, CDR2 YSYEKL. CDR3 length: 16 amino acids. Samples each yielded at least 5 micrograms of total RNA. The V and J genes are TRBV4-1 and TRBJ2-7, with D possibly matching TRBD2 (6 bases). This TCR was sampled from a man aged 30-40 years in good health. Sequences were obtained from blood. The CDR3 region is CASSQGLVEAGYEQYF. Written as DNA, the CDR3 is TGCGCCAGCAGCCAAGGACTCGTTGAGGCGGGATACGAGCAGTACTTC.